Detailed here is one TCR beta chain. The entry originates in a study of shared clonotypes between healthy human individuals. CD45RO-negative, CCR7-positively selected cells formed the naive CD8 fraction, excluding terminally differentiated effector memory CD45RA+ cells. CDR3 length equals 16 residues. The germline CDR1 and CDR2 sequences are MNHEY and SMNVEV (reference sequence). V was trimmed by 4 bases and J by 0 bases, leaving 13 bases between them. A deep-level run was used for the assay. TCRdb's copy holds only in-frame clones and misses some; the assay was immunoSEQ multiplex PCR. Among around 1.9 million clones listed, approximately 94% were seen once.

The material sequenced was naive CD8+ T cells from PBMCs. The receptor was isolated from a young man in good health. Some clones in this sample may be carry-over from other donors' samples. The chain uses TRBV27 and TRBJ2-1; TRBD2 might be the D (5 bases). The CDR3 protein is CASSYHQGSSYNEQFF. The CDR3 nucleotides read TGTGCCAGCAGTTACCACCAAGGGAGCTCCTACAATGAGCAGTTCTTC.